This T cell receptor (beta chain) was captured in a study of cytomegalovirus exposure and HLA in healthy donors. Study-level points and caveats: Some V segments could not be told apart, so they were left out, TRBV6-2 and TRBV6-3 among them.

The study ran its PCR with 60 Vbeta and 13 Jbeta primers. Assay: immunoSEQ multiplex PCR; the TCRdb copy retains only in-frame clones and omits some. The top ten clones hold roughly 0.31% of a sample with 250,000 to 350,000 clones, 75% to 90% of them seen once. A remark on this clone: Its antigen remains unidentified.

Healthy bone marrow donors made up the cohort. The germline V gene has CDR1 ENHRY and CDR2 SYGVKD. There are 15 residues in the CDR3. Between the trimmed V and J ends, which lost 0 bases and 4 bases, there was a span of 12 bases. Input material: PBMCs. This sequence originates from a girl aged 2-10 years in good health and CMV-seronegative. This chain uses TRBV10-3 with TRBJ1-2, with D unresolved. The CDR3 loop is CAISESGRPFYGYTF. CDR3 bases: TGTGCCATCAGTGAGTCAGGCAGGCCATTCTATGGCTACACCTTC.